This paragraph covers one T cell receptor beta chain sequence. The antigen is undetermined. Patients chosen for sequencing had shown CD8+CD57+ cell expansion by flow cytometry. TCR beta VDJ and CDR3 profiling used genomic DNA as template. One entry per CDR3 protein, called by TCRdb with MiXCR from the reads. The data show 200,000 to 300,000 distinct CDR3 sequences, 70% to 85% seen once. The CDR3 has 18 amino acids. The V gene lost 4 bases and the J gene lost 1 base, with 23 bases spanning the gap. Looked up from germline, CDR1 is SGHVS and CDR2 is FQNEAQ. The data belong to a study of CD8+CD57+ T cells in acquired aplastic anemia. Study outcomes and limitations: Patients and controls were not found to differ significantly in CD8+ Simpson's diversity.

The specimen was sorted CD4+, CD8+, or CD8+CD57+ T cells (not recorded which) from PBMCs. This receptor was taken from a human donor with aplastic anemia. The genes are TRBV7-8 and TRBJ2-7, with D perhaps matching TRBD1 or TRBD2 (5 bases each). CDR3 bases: TGTGCCAGCAGCTCCCAGCCAGACGGGGCACAGTTTTCCTACGAGCAGTACGTC. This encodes CASSSQPDGAQFSYEQYV.